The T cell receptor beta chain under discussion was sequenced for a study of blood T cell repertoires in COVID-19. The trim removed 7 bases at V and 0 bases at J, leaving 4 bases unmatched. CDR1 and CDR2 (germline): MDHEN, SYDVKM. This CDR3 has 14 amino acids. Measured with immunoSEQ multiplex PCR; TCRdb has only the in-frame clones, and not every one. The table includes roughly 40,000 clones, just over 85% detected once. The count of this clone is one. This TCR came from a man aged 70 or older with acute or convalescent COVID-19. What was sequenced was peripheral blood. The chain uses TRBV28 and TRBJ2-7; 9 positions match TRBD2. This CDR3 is CASTKLAGSYEQYF. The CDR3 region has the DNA TGTGCCAGCACAAAACTAGCGGGCTCCTACGAGCAGTACTTC.